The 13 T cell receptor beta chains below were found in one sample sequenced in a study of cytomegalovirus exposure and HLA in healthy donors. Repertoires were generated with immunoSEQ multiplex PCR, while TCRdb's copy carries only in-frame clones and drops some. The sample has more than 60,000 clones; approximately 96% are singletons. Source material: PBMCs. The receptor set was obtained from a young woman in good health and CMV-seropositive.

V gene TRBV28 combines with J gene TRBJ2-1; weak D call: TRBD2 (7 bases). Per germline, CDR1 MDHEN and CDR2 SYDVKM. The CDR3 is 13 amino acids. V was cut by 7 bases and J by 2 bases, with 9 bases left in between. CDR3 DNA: TGTGCCAGCAAGGGGGGGCCCTACAATGAGCAGTTCTTC. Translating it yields CASKGGPYNEQFF.

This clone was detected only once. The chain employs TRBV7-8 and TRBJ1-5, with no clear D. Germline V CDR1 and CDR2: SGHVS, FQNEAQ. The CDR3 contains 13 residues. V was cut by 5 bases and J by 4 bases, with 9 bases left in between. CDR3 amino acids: CASSIGGNQPQHF. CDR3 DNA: TGTGCCAGCAGCATAGGAGGTAATCAGCCCCAGCATTTT.

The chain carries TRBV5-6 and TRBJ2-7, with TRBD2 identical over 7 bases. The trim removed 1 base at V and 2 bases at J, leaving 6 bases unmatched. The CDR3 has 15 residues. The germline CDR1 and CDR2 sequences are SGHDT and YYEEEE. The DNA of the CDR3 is TGTGCCAGCAGCTTGAGCGGGGTTTCAGCCTACGAGCAGTACTTC. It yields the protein CASSLSGVSAYEQYF.

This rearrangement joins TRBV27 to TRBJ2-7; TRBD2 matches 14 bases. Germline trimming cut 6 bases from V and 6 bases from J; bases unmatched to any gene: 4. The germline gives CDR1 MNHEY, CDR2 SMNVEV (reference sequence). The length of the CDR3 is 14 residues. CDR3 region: CASSPGLAGVEQYF. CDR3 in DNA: TGTGCCAGCAGCCCGGGACTAGCGGGAGTCGAGCAGTACTTC.

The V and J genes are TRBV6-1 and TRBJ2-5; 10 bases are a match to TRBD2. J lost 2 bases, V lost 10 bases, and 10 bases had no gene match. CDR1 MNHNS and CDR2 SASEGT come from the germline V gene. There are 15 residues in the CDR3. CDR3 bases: TGTGCCATCCCCCGAGAGCGGGAGGGTCAAGAGACCCAGTACTTC. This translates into CAIPREREGQETQYF.

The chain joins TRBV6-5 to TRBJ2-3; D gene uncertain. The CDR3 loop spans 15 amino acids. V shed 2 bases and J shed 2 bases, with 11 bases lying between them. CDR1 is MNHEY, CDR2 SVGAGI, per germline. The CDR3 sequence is CASSYGVESTDTQYF. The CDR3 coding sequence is TGTGCCAGCAGTTACGGAGTGGAATCCACAGATACGCAGTATTTT.

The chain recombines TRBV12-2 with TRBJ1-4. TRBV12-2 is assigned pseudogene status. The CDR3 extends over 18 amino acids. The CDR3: CASRSKNSRREGNEKLFF. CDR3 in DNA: TGTGCAAGTCGCTCCAAAAACTCCAGACGAGAGGGCAATGAAAAACTGTTTTTT.

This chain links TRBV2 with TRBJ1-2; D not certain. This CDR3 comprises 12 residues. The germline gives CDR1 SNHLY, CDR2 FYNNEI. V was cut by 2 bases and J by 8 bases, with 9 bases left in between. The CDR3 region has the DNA TGTGCCAGCAGTGAATACAGAAACGGCTACACCTTC. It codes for CASSEYRNGYTF. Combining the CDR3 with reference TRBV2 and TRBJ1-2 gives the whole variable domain EPEVTQTPSHQVTQMGQEVILRCVPISNHLYFYWYRQILGQKVEFLVSFYNNEISEKSEIFDDQFSVERPDGSNFTLKIRSTKLEDSAMYFCASSEYRNGYTFGSGTRLTVV.

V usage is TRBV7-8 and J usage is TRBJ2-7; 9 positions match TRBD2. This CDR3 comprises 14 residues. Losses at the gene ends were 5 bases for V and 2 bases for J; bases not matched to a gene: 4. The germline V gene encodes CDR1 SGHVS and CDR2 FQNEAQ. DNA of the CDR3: TGTGCCAGCAGCGTGCGGGAGGGAGCCTACGAGCAGTACTTC. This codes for CASSVREGAYEQYF.

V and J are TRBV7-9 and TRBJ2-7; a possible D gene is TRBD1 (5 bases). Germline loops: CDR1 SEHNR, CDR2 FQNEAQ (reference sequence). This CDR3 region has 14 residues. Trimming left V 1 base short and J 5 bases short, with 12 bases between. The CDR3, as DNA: TGTGCCAGCAGCTTAGGGTTCAGGGCCGACGAGCAGTACTTC. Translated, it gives CASSLGFRADEQYF.

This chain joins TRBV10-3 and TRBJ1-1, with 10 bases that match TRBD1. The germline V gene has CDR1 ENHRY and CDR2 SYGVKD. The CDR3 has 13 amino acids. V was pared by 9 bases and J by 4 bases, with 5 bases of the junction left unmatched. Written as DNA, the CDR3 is TGTGCCATTGGGACAGGGGTTTTCACTGAAGCTTTCTTT. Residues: CAIGTGVFTEAFF.

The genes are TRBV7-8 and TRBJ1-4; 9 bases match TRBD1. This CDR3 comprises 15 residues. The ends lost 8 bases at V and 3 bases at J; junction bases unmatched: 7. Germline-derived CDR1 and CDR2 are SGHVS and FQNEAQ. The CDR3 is CASGTGGRSNEKLFF. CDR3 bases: TGTGCCAGCGGTACAGGGGGCCGCTCTAATGAAAAACTGTTTTTT.

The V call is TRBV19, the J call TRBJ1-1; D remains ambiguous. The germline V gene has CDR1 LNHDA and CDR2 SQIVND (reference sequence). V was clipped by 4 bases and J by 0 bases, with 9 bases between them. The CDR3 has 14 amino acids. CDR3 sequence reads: CASSSPGMNTEAFF. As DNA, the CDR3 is TGTGCCAGTAGTAGCCCGGGGATGAACACTGAAGCTTTCTTT. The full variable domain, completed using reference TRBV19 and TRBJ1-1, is DGGITQSPKYLFRKEGQNVTLSCEQNLNHDAMYWYRQDPGQGLRLIYYSQIVNDFQKGDIAEGYSVSREKKESFPLTVTSAQKNPTAFYLCASSSPGMNTEAFFGQGTRLTVV.